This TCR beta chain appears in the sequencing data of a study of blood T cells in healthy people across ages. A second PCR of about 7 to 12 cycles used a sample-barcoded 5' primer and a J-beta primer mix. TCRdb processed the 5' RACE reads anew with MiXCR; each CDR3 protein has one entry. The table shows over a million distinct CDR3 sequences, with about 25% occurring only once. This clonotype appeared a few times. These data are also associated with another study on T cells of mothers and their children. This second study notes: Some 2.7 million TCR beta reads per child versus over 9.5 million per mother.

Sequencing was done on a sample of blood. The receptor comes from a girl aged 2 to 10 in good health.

The CDR3 loop is CASSYMGGGPYF. Written as DNA, the CDR3 is TGTGCCAGCAGTTATATGGGCGGGGGGCCGTACTTC. The chain joins TRBV6-5 to TRBJ2-5, with 8 bases matching TRBD2. The CDR3 sequence is 12 residues long. J was trimmed by 13 bases and V by 3 bases; bases with no gene match: 7. CDR1 is MNHEY and CDR2 is SVGAGI in the germline V gene.